Following are 26 T cell receptor beta chains from one sample sequenced in a study of blood T cell repertoires in COVID-19. Clones were sequenced by immunoSEQ multiplex PCR, and TCRdb holds only the in-frame ones, with some missing. Of a few hundred thousand clones in the sample, roughly 87% were seen once. What was sequenced was peripheral blood. The receptors stem from a man between 18 and 29 years old with active or convalescent COVID-19.

This chain uses TRBV7-9 with TRBJ2-7; D might be TRBD1 (5 bases). CDR3 length equals 14 residues. The germline V gene encodes CDR1 SEHNR and CDR2 FQNEAQ (reference sequence). Trimming took 1 base from V and 0 from J, leaving 7 bases between them. The CDR3 sequence is CASSLVGASYEQYF. CDR3 bases: TGTGCCAGCAGCTTAGTTGGGGCCTCCTACGAGCAGTACTTC.

The chain joins TRBV6-5 to TRBJ1-6, with a tentative D call TRBD1 (6 bases). Trimming pared 3 bases from V and 9 bases from J, leaving 18 bases between. Germline CDR1 and CDR2: MNHEY and SVGAGI. The CDR3 covers 16 residues. CDR3 loop: CASSYSSVGGASPLHF. The CDR3 DNA is TGTGCCAGCAGTTATTCGTCGGTAGGGGGGGCTTCACCCCTCCACTTT.

This chain uses TRBV21-1 with TRBJ1-1; no DNA check was done on the table's D call, TRBD1. TRBV21-1 is listed as a pseudogene. The CDR3 is 17 residues long. CDR3 residues: CASSKWCQGLGNTEAFF. DNA for the CDR3: TGTGCCAGCAGCAAATGGTGTCAGGGCTTAGGGAACACTGAAGCTTTCTTT.

The chain has TRBV11-2 and TRBJ2-5; 9 positions agree with TRBD2. The V and J ends lost 1 base and 6 bases, in that order; junction bases with no gene match: 6. CDR3 length: 15 residues. Germline V gives CDR1 SGHAT, CDR2 FQNNGV. CDR3 in DNA: TGTGCCAGCAGCTTAGCGGCGGGAGGGCCGCAGACCCAGTACTTC. Amino acid sequence: CASSLAAGGPQTQYF.

The chain recombines TRBV24-1 with TRBJ2-1, with D tentatively TRBD1 (6 bases). Germline CDR1 reads KGHDR; CDR2 reads SFDVKD. V gave up 3 bases and J gave up 2 bases, with 13 bases separating them. The CDR3 sequence is 16 residues long. The CDR3 region is CATSDRTAATYNEQFF. DNA of the CDR3: TGTGCCACCAGTGATCGGACAGCAGCAACCTACAATGAGCAGTTCTTC.

V and J are TRBV9 and TRBJ1-3, with 9 bases that match TRBD1. Trimming took 2 bases from V and 3 from J; bases not matched to a gene: 3. The CDR3 contains 15 residues. Germline CDR1 is SGDLS and CDR2 is YYNGEE. In DNA, the CDR3 is TGTGCCAGCAGCGTTACAGGGGGCGATGGAAACACCATATATTTT. It is translated as CASSVTGGDGNTIYF.

The chain is built from TRBV2 and TRBJ1-4; the D is unclear. V gave up 4 bases and J gave up 0 bases, with 9 bases separating them. Germline CDR1 and CDR2: SNHLY and FYNNEI. The CDR3 covers 15 residues. This CDR3 reads CASSGEASTNEKLFF. The CDR3 nucleotides are TGTGCCAGCAGTGGGGAGGCATCAACTAATGAAAAACTGTTTTTT.

The genes are TRBV19 and TRBJ1-1; D is unclear. This CDR3 contains 13 residues. The V gene lost 3 bases and the J gene lost 10 bases, with 15 bases spanning the gap. From germline, CDR1 is LNHDA and CDR2 SQIVND (reference sequence). In nucleotides, the CDR3 is TGTGCCAGTAGTATTGGCTTCTGGAGTGGAGCTTTCTTT. Protein sequence: CASSIGFWSGAFF.

The chain joins TRBV28 to TRBJ2-7, with TRBD2 as a possible D gene (6 bases). Germline V gene sequence: CDR1 MDHEN, CDR2 SYDVKM. Trimming cost V 6 bases and J 2 bases, with 14 bases left between them. The CDR3 runs 14 residues. Written as DNA, the CDR3 is TGTGCCAGCAGCAACCGGGACTCTCCCTACGAGCAGTACTTC. This sequence encodes CASSNRDSPYEQYF. The full variable domain, in which reference TRBV28 and TRBJ2-7 provide the parts outside the CDR3, is DVKVTQSSRYLVKRTGEKVFLECVQDMDHENMFWYRQDPGLGLRLIYFSYDVKMKEKGDIPEGYSVSREKKERFSLILESASTNQTSMYLCASSNRDSPYEQYFGPGTRLTVT.

The chain couples TRBV27 to TRBJ2-5, with 8 bases that match TRBD1. The CDR3 length is 13 residues. Trimming at V came to 6 bases and at J to 5 bases, leaving 5 bases not matched to a gene. Germline CDR1 MNHEY, CDR2 SMNVEV (reference sequence). The CDR3 loop reads CASRRDRLETQYF. As DNA, the CDR3 is TGTGCCAGCAGAAGGGACAGGCTTGAGACCCAGTACTTC.

The chain has TRBV6-1 and TRBJ2-4; 10 bases are a match to TRBD1. The germline gives CDR1 MNHNS, CDR2 SASEGT. CDR3 length: 17 amino acids. With 2 bases clipped from V and 7 bases from J, the junction kept 11 bases outside the gene matches. The CDR3: CASSEMTGGLLSNIQYF. CDR3 coding DNA: TGTGCCAGCAGTGAAATGACAGGGGGCCTTTTATCGAACATTCAGTACTTC.

CDR3 protein: CASSYGQHPNYGYTF. The CDR3 region has the DNA TGTGCCAGCAGTTACGGGCAGCACCCTAACTATGGCTACACCTTC. The J gene is TRBJ1-2, the V gene TRBV6-5, with D uncertain. This CDR3 spans 15 amino acids. The germline V gene has CDR1 MNHEY and CDR2 SVGAGI. V shed 2 bases and J shed 0 bases, with 10 bases lying between them.

V gene TRBV5-1 combines with J gene TRBJ2-7; D uncertain. The CDR3 contains 13 residues. The V end was cut by 0 bases, the J end by 3 bases, with 7 bases between. Germline lookup yields CDR1 SGHRS and CDR2 YFSETQ. As DNA, the CDR3 is TGCGCCAGCAGCTTGGGTCTCGGCTACGAGCAGTACTTC. Translated, it gives CASSLGLGYEQYF.

J is TRBJ2-7 and V is TRBV19; 14 bases line up with TRBD2. Trimming cost V 2 bases and J 2 bases; bases outside gene matches: 5. The CDR3 has 17 amino acids. In germline, CDR1 is LNHDA, CDR2 SQIVND (reference sequence). As DNA, the CDR3 is TGTGCCAGTAGTATACGACTAGCGGGAGGGAGGACCTACGAGCAGTACTTC. This codes for CASSIRLAGGRTYEQYF.

This clone came up a few times. The genes are TRBV27 and TRBJ1-1, with TRBD1 matching over 9 bases. The trim removed 5 bases at V and 1 base at J, leaving 5 bases unmatched. Germline CDR1 MNHEY, CDR2 SMNVEV (reference sequence). The CDR3 runs to 15 residues. The CDR3 reads CASSPAGQGNTEAFF. CDR3 nucleotides: TGTGCCAGCAGTCCTGCGGGACAGGGGAACACTGAAGCTTTCTTT.

The chain employs TRBV6-5 and TRBJ2-7; maybe TRBD2 (5 bases). Between the trimmed V and J ends, which lost 5 bases and 4 bases, there was a span of 9 bases. From germline, CDR1 is MNHEY and CDR2 SVGAGI. This CDR3 contains 12 residues. CDR3 residues: CASSNSAYEQYF. The DNA of the CDR3 is TGTGCCAGCAGTAATAGCGCTTACGAGCAGTACTTC.

The chain combines TRBV6-1 with TRBJ2-5; TRBD2 might be the D (5 bases). The V end was cut by 2 bases, the J end by 2 bases, with 18 bases between. CDR3 size: 17 residues. The V gene's germline CDR1 is MNHNS and CDR2 SASEGT. CDR3 amino acids: CASSERDWGAGQETQYF. The CDR3 coding sequence is TGTGCCAGCAGTGAAAGAGATTGGGGAGCTGGGCAAGAGACCCAGTACTTC.

The table lists this clone with a few counts. The gene calls are TRBV5-1 and TRBJ2-1, with 7 nucleotides matching TRBD1. Germline CDR1 is SGHRS and CDR2 is YFSETQ. After removal of 0 bases from V and 1 base from J, the junction contained 4 bases not matched to a gene. The length of the CDR3 is 16 residues. CDR3 nucleotides: TGCGCCAGCAGCTTGGTTCCAGGGGGATCCTACAATGAGCAGTTCTTC. Its protein product is CASSLVPGGSYNEQFF.

The chain employs TRBV4-1 and TRBJ1-5, with no clear D. The germline V gene encodes CDR1 MGHRA and CDR2 YSYEKL. The CDR3 sequence is 14 residues long. Trimming removed 0 bases from V and 7 bases from J, with 10 bases in between. The CDR3 is CASSQDSVVQPQHF. The CDR3 DNA reads as TGCGCCAGCAGCCAAGATTCGGTAGTCCAGCCCCAGCATTTT.

The J gene is TRBJ1-2, the V gene TRBV2; 8 positions match TRBD1. The CDR3 is 13 residues long. Unmatched junction bases numbered 9, after V lost 7 bases and J lost 8 bases. The germline V gene has CDR1 SNHLY and CDR2 FYNNEI. The chain's CDR3 is CASNPWTGYGYTF. CDR3 sequence (DNA): TGTGCCAGCAATCCCTGGACAGGGTACGGCTACACCTTC.

This clone was seen once. The genes are TRBV7-3 and TRBJ2-3, with D possibly matching TRBD2 (6 bases). The ends were cut back, 1 base at V and 3 bases at J, with 17 bases in the middle. This CDR3 is built from 17 residues. Germline assignment: CDR1 SGHTA and CDR2 FQGTGA. CDR3 sequence: CASSLKAGTGITDTQYF. The CDR3 coding sequence is TGTGCCAGCAGCTTAAAGGCGGGGACCGGGATAACAGATACGCAGTATTTT.

This clone was detected only a few times. The chain links TRBV12-3 or TRBV12-4 to TRBJ1-2, with 9 positions matching TRBD1. V lost 10 bases to trimming and J lost 4 bases; unmatched junction nucleotides: 7. The CDR3 spans 13 residues. The CDR3 loop is CATSGTGFYGYTF. CDR3 sequence (DNA): TGTGCCACCTCCGGGACAGGGTTCTATGGCTACACCTTC.

The V call is TRBV7-9, the J call TRBJ1-1, with 9 bases lining up with TRBD1. This CDR3 region has 13 residues. The junction had 7 bases not matched to a gene; V was cut back by 5 bases and J by 9 bases. Germline loops: CDR1 SEHNR, CDR2 FQNEAQ (reference sequence). CDR3 region: CASSRGTGSKAFF. CDR3 DNA sequence: TGTGCCAGCAGCCGAGGGACAGGGTCTAAAGCTTTCTTT. Complete variable domain (other parts from reference TRBV7-9 and TRBJ1-1): DTGVSQNPRHKITKRGQNVTFRCDPISEHNRLYWYRQTLGQGPEFLTYFQNEAQLEKSRLLSDRFSAERPKGSFSTLEIQRTEQGDSAMYLCASSRGTGSKAFFGQGTRLTVV.

This rearrangement joins TRBV5-1 to TRBJ2-1; D ambiguous. V dropped 0 bases and J dropped 2 bases, with 6 bases sitting between them. Germline V CDR1 and CDR2: SGHRS, YFSETQ. CDR3 size: 14 residues. The CDR3, as DNA: TGCGCCAGCAGCTTGGGCGTAGCCTACAATGAGCAGTTCTTC. Amino acid sequence: CASSLGVAYNEQFF. Together with reference TRBV5-1 and TRBJ2-1, the CDR3 gives the full variable domain: KAGVTQTPRYLIKTRGQQVTLSCSPISGHRSVSWYQQTPGQGLQFLFEYFSETQRNKGNFPGRFSGRQFSNSRSEMNVSTLELGDSALYLCASSLGVAYNEQFFGPGTRLTVL.

The rearrangement joins TRBV2 to TRBJ1-4; TRBD1 might be the D (5 bases). The CDR3 sequence is 15 residues long. CDR1 and CDR2 (germline): SNHLY, FYNNEI. V was shortened by 4 bases and J by 3 bases, with 12 bases between the two germline ends. As DNA, the CDR3 is TGTGCCAGCAGTGGACCGGACAATTCTAATGAAAAACTGTTTTTT. Protein product: CASSGPDNSNEKLFF.

In DNA form, the CDR3 reads TGCGCCAGCAGCTTGGGGACGTCAGGGCCAGATACGCAGTATTTT. It yields the protein CASSLGTSGPDTQYF. The chain employs TRBV5-1 and TRBJ2-3, with D perhaps matching TRBD1 (5 bases). CDR1 is SGHRS and CDR2 is YFSETQ in the germline V gene. The CDR3 length is 15 residues. V gave up 0 bases and J gave up 4 bases, with 12 bases separating them.